A single sample gave rise to the 4 T cell receptor beta chains below, sequenced in a study of immune aging and cytomegalovirus after organ transplant (dated by TCRdb to the early 2020s). The antigens of these receptors remain unknown. The time point label of this sample denotes: five sample-tagged time points from pre-transplant (day -1) to day 368 post-transplant, pooled. The library was built by means of single-cell sequencing. The sequencer listed for this sample is Illumina NovaSeq 6000. For cell capture and library preparation, the team used the BD Rhapsody Targeted mRNA and AbSeq Reagent Kit in a microwell format. Using fastp at Q25 and MiXCR, TCRdb reprocessed the public reads and kept productive beta chains. Identical CDR3 protein sequences are pooled into one entry, listed with their most common genes and DNA. For this sample there are approximately 22,000 distinct CDR3 sequences; roughly a third appear just once. The top ten constitute about 25% of the sample.

Specimen: CMV peptide-activated CD4+ and CD8+ T cells sorted from blood, collected at five time points, pooled. The cell subset or site label for this specimen denotes: sorted CD8+CD137+ and CD4+CD154+ T cells after about 12 h CMV IE-1 peptide stimulation. The receptors stem from a female donor who had a heart transplant and CMV viremia.

This chain joins TRBV18 and TRBJ2-7; D is possibly TRBD1 (5 bases). Germline V CDR1 and CDR2: KGHSH, LQKENI. This CDR3 is built from 15 residues. Trimming stripped 3 bases from V and 0 bases from J, with 12 bases between. In DNA, the CDR3 is TGTGCCAGCTCACCGACAGTTCTGCCCTCCTACGAGCAGTACTTC. Amino acids: CASSPTVLPSYEQYF. Complete variable domain (other parts from reference TRBV18 and TRBJ2-7): NAGVMQNPRHLVRRRGQEARLRCSPMKGHSHVYWYRQLPEEGLKFMVYLQKENIIDESGMPKERFSAEFPKEGPSILRIQQVVRGDSAAYFCASSPTVLPSYEQYFGPGTRLTVT.

The chain carries TRBV24-1 and TRBJ1-2; 7 bases map to TRBD1. J gave up 7 bases and V 7 bases, and 14 bases lay outside the gene matches. CDR1 and CDR2 (germline): KGHDR, SFDVKD. This CDR3 has 15 amino acids. CDR3 sequence (DNA): TGTGCCACCAGCTCCCCGGACAGGCCCCTCGGTGGCTACACCTTC. Translating gives CATSSPDRPLGGYTF.

This chain uses TRBV20-1 with TRBJ2-2; 9 bases align to TRBD2. The CDR3 runs 15 residues. The germline gives CDR1 DFQATT, CDR2 SNEGSKA (reference sequence). V lost 3 bases to trimming and J lost 4 bases; unmatched junction nucleotides: 6. DNA of the CDR3: TGCAGTGCTAGGAGCGGGAGGCGGAGCACCGGGGAGCTGTTTTTT. This encodes CSARSGRRSTGELFF.

Comments on this clonotype: The germline gene is not matched at one end of the junction; a read error may be the cause. V usage is TRBV23-1 and J usage is TRBJ2-1; 12 positions agree with TRBD1. TRBV23-1 is sorted into the ORF group, with uncertain function. This CDR3 spans 15 amino acids. CDR3 coding DNA: TGCGCCAGTAGTCCGCCGGGACAGGGGGCCAATAAGCAGTTCTTC. It is translated as CASSPPGQGANKQFF.